This T cell receptor beta chain was sequenced in a study of blood T cells in healthy people across ages. Alongside a J-beta primer mix, a sample-barcoded 5' primer served in a second PCR lasting about 7 to 11 cycles. Each CDR3 protein is one row after TCRdb ran MiXCR on the 5' RACE reads. This table has 1,800,000 or so distinct CDR3 sequences, 30% to 40% appearing once. Germline V gene data show CDR1 as SQVTM and CDR2 as ANQGSEA. V lost 8 bases, J lost 7 bases, and 12 bases stayed unmatched. The CDR3 is 14 amino acids. This TCR derives from a human donor in good health. This sequence joins TRBV29-1 and TRBJ2-1; TRBD1 matches 9 bases. Sequences were obtained from blood. The CDR3 DNA is TGCAGCATAAGCCCCACAGGGGGCATAAATGAGCAGTTCTTC. It codes for CSISPTGGINEQFF.